The 24 T cell receptor beta chains given below trace back to one sample, sequenced in a study of T-cell reconstitution after alpha-beta-depleted transplantation in children. For TCRbeta, the library was prepared with unique molecular identifiers. One entry per CDR3 protein, called by TCRdb with MiXCR from the PCR reads. The sample has approximately 520,000 distinct CDR3 sequences, roughly 11% seen once. The sample consisted of PBMCs, mostly from graft donor cells, taken 180 days after TCRalphabeta/CD19-depleted stem cell transplant. These TCRs come from a female patient aged 2-15 years who had a stem cell transplant for aplastic anemia, so the T cells may come from the graft donor.

In this sample, this clonotype turned up a few times. The rearrangement uses TRBV4-3 and TRBJ2-5, with 9 bases aligning to TRBD1. The germline CDR1 and CDR2 sequences are LGHNA and YSLEER. The CDR3 has 17 amino acids. The V gene end was trimmed by 2 bases and the J gene end by 2 bases; junction bases not matched to a gene: 9. CDR3 region: CASSQHPDRGGQETQYF. The CDR3 DNA follows: TGCGCCAGCAGCCAACATCCGGACAGGGGAGGACAAGAGACCCAGTACTTC.

This clonotype was counted ten times or more. The rearrangement joins TRBV5-1 to TRBJ2-2; D uncertain. Germline V gene sequence: CDR1 SGHRS, CDR2 YFSETQ. The ends were cut back, 4 bases at V and 7 bases at J, with 5 bases in the middle. The CDR3 length is 11 residues. CDR3: CASSQNGELFF. The CDR3 DNA reads TGCGCCAGCAGCCAAAACGGGGAGCTGTTTTTT.

Only a few counts were recorded for this clonotype. CDR3 sequence reads: CASSLAGKLETQYF. Here the CDR3 DNA reads TGTGCCAGCAGCTTAGCGGGGAAGTTGGAGACCCAGTACTTC. The chain couples TRBV7-2 to TRBJ2-5; D is uncertain. The CDR3 has 14 residues. Germline values: CDR1 SGHTA, CDR2 FQGNSA. V gave up 0 bases and J gave up 5 bases, with 10 bases separating them.

This clonotype turned up a few times. The CDR3 DNA reads TGTGCCAGCTACAACTTACGGGTGGGAAATGAGCAGTTCTTC. Amino acids: CASYNLRVGNEQFF. The gene calls are TRBV28 and TRBJ2-1; D is uncertain. In germline, CDR1 is MDHEN, CDR2 SYDVKM. This CDR3 has 14 residues. Trimming took off 8 bases at V and 7 bases at J, with 18 bases between the two ends. Complete variable domain (other parts from reference TRBV28 and TRBJ2-1): DVKVTQSSRYLVKRTGEKVFLECVQDMDHENMFWYRQDPGLGLRLIYFSYDVKMKEKGDIPEGYSVSREKKERFSLILESASTNQTSMYLCASYNLRVGNEQFFGPGTRLTVL.

The chain is built from TRBV4-3 and TRBJ2-2; 10 bases map to TRBD2. Germline V gene sequence: CDR1 LGHNA, CDR2 YSLEER. Losses at the gene ends were 1 base for V and 7 bases for J; bases not matched to a gene: 6. The CDR3 loop spans 16 amino acids. Here the CDR3 DNA reads TGCGCCAGCAGCCAAGTGGTACTAGCGGGAATCGGGGAGCTGTTTTTT. Translation gives CASSQVVLAGIGELFF.

The sample holds a few counts of this clonotype. V and J are TRBV2 and TRBJ1-3, with D possibly TRBD1 on 6 matching bases. V lost 8 bases, J lost 0 bases, and 17 bases lay in between. Germline-derived CDR1 and CDR2 are SNHLY and FYNNEI. The CDR3 covers 16 residues. CDR3 loop: CASEGEGDLSGNTIYF. CDR3 nucleotides: TGTGCCAGCGAGGGCGAGGGGGACCTCTCTGGAAACACCATATATTTT.

The J gene is TRBJ2-1, the V gene TRBV3-1; no reliable D call. Germline V gives CDR1 LGHDT, CDR2 YNNKEL (reference sequence). There are 13 residues in the CDR3. The V end lost 3 bases, the J end lost 6 bases, and 9 bases lay between the germline ends. In DNA, the CDR3 is TGTGCCAGCAGCCATTTTCCGGTCAATGAGCAGTTCTTC. Its translation: CASSHFPVNEQFF.

This clonotype was counted between two and nine times. The V gene is TRBV4-3, the J gene TRBJ2-2; D is possibly TRBD1 (6 bases). The CDR3 contains 16 residues. Per the germline V gene, CDR1 is LGHNA and CDR2 is YSLEER. Trimming removed 4 bases at V and 0 bases at J, with 12 bases between. The CDR3 DNA reads as TGCGCCAGCAGCCCTAAGACAGGCGCGAACACCGGGGAGCTGTTTTTT. Translation: CASSPKTGANTGELFF.

This clonotype showed up just a few times. The chain recombines TRBV24-1 with TRBJ2-5; D uncertain. CDR3 length: 13 residues. Trimming took off 2 bases at V and 13 bases at J, with 16 bases between the two ends. CDR1 KGHDR and CDR2 SFDVKD come from the germline V gene. CDR3 residues: CATSDSSTDGRYF. CDR3 DNA: TGTGCCACCAGTGATTCGAGCACGGACGGGCGGTACTTC.

The rearrangement links TRBV6-1 to TRBJ2-2, with D perhaps matching TRBD1 (6 bases). Per germline, CDR1 MNHNS and CDR2 SASEGT. This CDR3 spans 16 amino acids. The V end lost 6 bases, the J end lost 0 bases, and 14 bases lay between the germline ends. The CDR3 sequence is CASRPPGTPNTGELFF. The CDR3 region has the DNA TGTGCCAGCAGGCCCCCCGGGACACCGAACACCGGGGAGCTGTTTTTT.

The rearrangement uses TRBV12-3 or TRBV12-4 and TRBJ1-5; 8 bases map to TRBD1. V lost 0 bases, J lost 7 bases, and 8 bases stayed unmatched. The CDR3 has 16 residues. This CDR3 reads CASSLAPGQGHQPQHF. In DNA, the CDR3 is TGTGCCAGCAGTTTAGCCCCCGGACAGGGCCACCAGCCCCAGCATTTT.

This clonotype was seen a few times. The V call is TRBV15, the J call TRBJ2-3, with a tentative D call TRBD1 (5 bases). The CDR3 has 16 residues. The V gene lost 0 bases and the J gene lost 0 bases, with 10 bases spanning the gap. The germline V gene has CDR1 LNHNV and CDR2 YYDKDF (reference sequence). CDR3 nucleotides: TGTGCCACCAGCAGAGATCGTAGGGGAAGCACAGATACGCAGTATTTT. Amino acid sequence: CATSRDRRGSTDTQYF.

A few counts support this clonotype. V and J are TRBV29-1 and TRBJ1-5; D possibly corresponds to TRBD1 (6 bases). Per germline, CDR1 SQVTM and CDR2 ANQGSEA. Trimming stripped 4 bases from V and 1 base from J, with 11 bases between. This CDR3 has 14 residues. CDR3 protein: CSVAGEESNQPQHF. CDR3 nucleotide sequence: TGCAGCGTTGCAGGGGAAGAAAGCAATCAGCCCCAGCATTTT.

The CDR3 DNA follows: TGCAGTGCGGGGGGCAGGGTAAGTCAGCCCCAGCATTTT. Encoded protein: CSAGGRVSQPQHF. J is TRBJ1-5 and V is TRBV20-1; D possibly corresponds to TRBD1 (6 bases). Between the trimmed V and J ends, which lost 6 bases and 6 bases, there was a span of 15 bases. Germline V lookup: CDR1 DFQATT, CDR2 SNEGSKA (reference sequence). CDR3 length: 13 amino acids.

The table lists this clonotype with a few counts. The chain recombines TRBV12-3 or TRBV12-4 with TRBJ1-1; the D gene is possibly TRBD1 (6 bases). The CDR3 covers 15 residues. Trimming stripped 2 bases from V and 4 bases from J, with 14 bases between. DNA for the CDR3: TGTGCCAGCAGTTTAATACAGGGCTTCGGCACTGAAGCTTTCTTT. Its protein is CASSLIQGFGTEAFF.

This chain uses TRBV5-6 with TRBJ2-1, with TRBD1 as a possible D gene (6 bases). The V gene's germline CDR1 is SGHDT and CDR2 YYEEEE. Trimming shortened V by 3 bases and J by 5 bases, and 15 bases separated the two germline ends. This CDR3 has 15 amino acids. The CDR3 nucleotides are TGTGCCAGCAGCTCCGGGCGACAGGTTGACAATGAGCAGTTCTTC. This codes for CASSSGRQVDNEQFF.

This sequence joins TRBV7-8 and TRBJ2-3; TRBD1 aligns across 7 bases. Germline CDR1 reads SGHVS; CDR2 reads FQNEAQ. V was pared by 2 bases and J by 3 bases, with 5 bases of the junction left unmatched. This CDR3 region has 15 residues. The CDR3 is CASSLHARGTDTQYF. The CDR3 region has the DNA TGTGCCAGCAGCTTACATGCCAGGGGGACAGATACGCAGTATTTT.

Only a few counts were recorded for this clonotype. The chain is built from TRBV6-5 and TRBJ2-4, with D perhaps TRBD2 (6 bases). Looked up from germline, CDR1 is MNHEY and CDR2 is SVGAGI. The CDR3 has 14 amino acids. The V gene lost 2 bases and the J gene lost 6 bases, with 11 bases spanning the gap. The CDR3 DNA is TGTGCCAGCAGTTACGGGGGGACTCGAAACATTCAGTACTTC. Amino acids: CASSYGGTRNIQYF.

There are many counts of this clonotype. The rearrangement links TRBV20-1 to TRBJ2-1, with D possibly matching TRBD2 (6 bases). The V end was cut by 7 bases, the J end by 0 bases, with 13 bases between. Germline CDR1 reads DFQATT; CDR2 reads SNEGSKA (reference sequence). The CDR3 is 14 amino acids. As DNA, the CDR3 is TGCAGTGTTCCTCCACTAGCCTCCTACAATGAGCAGTTCTTC. Translating it yields CSVPPLASYNEQFF.

The V gene is TRBV20-1, the J gene TRBJ2-7, with TRBD1 matching over 12 bases. The CDR3 runs 15 residues. Germline CDR1 and CDR2: DFQATT and SNEGSKA (reference sequence). With 6 bases clipped from V and 2 bases from J, the junction kept 8 bases outside the gene matches. The CDR3 loop reads CSANPGTGGPYEQYF. The CDR3 nucleotides read TGCAGTGCAAATCCCGGGACAGGGGGCCCCTACGAGCAGTACTTC.

The gene calls are TRBV7-2 and TRBJ2-7, with TRBD2 matching 7 bases. CDR1 and CDR2 from the germline V gene are SGHTA and FQGNSA. The CDR3 consists of 12 residues. V lost 8 bases to trimming and J lost 13 bases; unmatched junction nucleotides: 14. The CDR3 is CASSVYGGEVYV. The CDR3 DNA is TGTGCCAGCTCCGTTTATGGGGGGGAGGTTTACGTC.

This clonotype was seen a handful of times. The rearrangement uses TRBV7-9 and TRBJ2-1; D call uncertain. In germline, CDR1 is SEHNR, CDR2 FQNEAQ (reference sequence). This CDR3 is 13 amino acids long. Trimming took off 6 bases at V and 3 bases at J, with 9 bases between the two ends. The CDR3: CASRRQSYNEQFF. CDR3 nucleotide sequence: TGTGCCAGCAGACGGCAAAGCTACAATGAGCAGTTCTTC.

Concerning this clonotype: One junction end disagrees with the germline gene, perhaps due to a read error. This chain joins TRBV12-3 or TRBV12-4 and TRBJ2-5, with 8 bases aligning to TRBD1. CDR3 length: 18 residues. CDR3 in DNA: TGTGCCATCAGTCTACTACCGTTGACAGGGGATCTGCACGAGACCCAGTACTTC. Translating it yields CAISLLPLTGDLHETQYF.

This clonotype occurred many times. The rearrangement joins TRBV6-2 or TRBV6-3 to TRBJ1-5, with TRBD1 identical over 8 bases. Per germline, CDR1 MNHEY and CDR2 SVGEGT. This CDR3 region has 15 residues. V was pared by 2 bases and J by 3 bases, with 3 bases of the junction left unmatched. Here the CDR3 DNA reads TGTGCCAGCAGTTACGCGGGACAGGTCAATCAGCCCCAGCATTTT. It translates to CASSYAGQVNQPQHF.